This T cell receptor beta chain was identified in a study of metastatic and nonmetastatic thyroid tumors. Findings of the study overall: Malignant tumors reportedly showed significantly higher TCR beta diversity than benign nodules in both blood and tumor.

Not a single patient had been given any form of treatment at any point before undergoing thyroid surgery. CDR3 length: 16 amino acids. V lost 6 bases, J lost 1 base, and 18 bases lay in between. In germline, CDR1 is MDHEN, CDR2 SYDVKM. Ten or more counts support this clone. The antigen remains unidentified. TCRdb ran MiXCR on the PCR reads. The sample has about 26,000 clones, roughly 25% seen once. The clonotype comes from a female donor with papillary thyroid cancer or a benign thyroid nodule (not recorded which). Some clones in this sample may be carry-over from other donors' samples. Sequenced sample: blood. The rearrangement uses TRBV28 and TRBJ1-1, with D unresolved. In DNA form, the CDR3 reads TGTGCCAGCAGCCCCCCCCCCCGCCTCACGAACACTGAAGCTTTCTTT. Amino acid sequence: CASSPPPRLTNTEAFF.